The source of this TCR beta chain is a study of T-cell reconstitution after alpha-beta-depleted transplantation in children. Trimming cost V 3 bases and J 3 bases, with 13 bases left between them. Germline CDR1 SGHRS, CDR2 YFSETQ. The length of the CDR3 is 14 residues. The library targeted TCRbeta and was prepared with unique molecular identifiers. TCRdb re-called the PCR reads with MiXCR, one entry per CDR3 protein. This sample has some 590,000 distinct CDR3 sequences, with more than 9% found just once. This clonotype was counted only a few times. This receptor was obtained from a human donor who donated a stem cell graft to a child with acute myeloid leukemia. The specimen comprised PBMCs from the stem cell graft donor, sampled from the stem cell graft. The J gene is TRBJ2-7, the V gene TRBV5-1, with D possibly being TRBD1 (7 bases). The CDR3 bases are TGCGCCAGCAGCTGGGGGGACAGTCGCTACGAGCAGTACTTC. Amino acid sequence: CASSWGDSRYEQYF.